This is a list of T cell receptor beta chains from one sample in a study of T-cell reconstitution after alpha-beta-depleted transplantation in children. Each CDR3 protein gets one entry after TCRdb re-called the PCR reads with MiXCR. The data contain roughly 500,000 distinct CDR3 sequences, roughly a tenth of them singletons. Sequenced here: PBMCs, sampled before TCRalphabeta/CD19-depleted stem cell transplant. These receptors all stem from a child younger than 10 with inherited bone marrow failure, due to receive a stem cell transplant. The CDR3 runs from the conserved cysteine through the conserved F or W. Fields, in order: clone size, D gene, V gene, J gene, CDR3 DNA, CDR3 protein. A D gene is named only where the DNA matches it firmly. Size tells how often a clone was seen (once, few, many) or the class of an expanded clone, and some rows leave it out.

clone_size: many
d_call: TRBD2
v_call: TRBV20-1
j_call: TRBJ2-2
cdr3_nt: TGCAGTGCGAGACTAGCGGGAGCCACCGGGGAGCTGTTTTTT
cdr3_aa: CSARLAGATGELFF

clone_size: -
d_call: TRBD1
v_call: TRBV7-9
j_call: TRBJ1-2
cdr3_nt: TGTGCCAGCAGCCCTGTCGACAGGGTGGGGGGGAATGGCTACACCTTC
cdr3_aa: CASSPVDRVGGNGYTF

clone_size: many
d_call: TRBD1
v_call: TRBV27
j_call: TRBJ1-2
cdr3_nt: TGTGCCAGCAGTTACACAGGGGTTGGCTACACCTTC
cdr3_aa: CASSYTGVGYTF

clone_size: -
d_call: -
v_call: TRBV7-9
j_call: TRBJ2-1
cdr3_nt: TGTGCCAGCAGCGCAGGGGTACAGAGCCCTACGGAGTTAGTGCAGTTCTTC
cdr3_aa: CASSAGVQSPTELVQFF

clone_size: many
d_call: TRBD2
v_call: TRBV4-3
j_call: TRBJ2-2
cdr3_nt: TGCGCCAGCAGCCAAGCACGACTAGCGGAGAACACCGGGGAGCTGTTTTTT
cdr3_aa: CASSQARLAENTGELFF

clone_size: few
d_call: TRBD1
v_call: TRBV12-3/TRBV12-4
j_call: TRBJ2-7
cdr3_nt: TGTGCCAGCAGTTCACAGGGGCTCGCCTACGAGCAGTACTTC
cdr3_aa: CASSSQGLAYEQYF

clone_size: many
d_call: -
v_call: TRBV6-1
j_call: TRBJ2-5
cdr3_nt: TGTGCCAGCGCGAACCGCGCGTGGAGCCAAGAGACCCAGTACTTC
cdr3_aa: CASANRAWSQETQYF

clone_size: many
d_call: -
v_call: TRBV3-1
j_call: TRBJ2-4
cdr3_nt: TGTGCCAGCAGCCAAGGAGAACTAGCCAAAAACATTCAGTACTTC
cdr3_aa: CASSQGELAKNIQYF

clone_size: many
d_call: TRBD1
v_call: TRBV20-1
j_call: TRBJ1-2
cdr3_nt: TGCAGTGCGATATTTCGGGACAGCCCCTATGGCTACACCTTC
cdr3_aa: CSAIFRDSPYGYTF

clone_size: many
d_call: TRBD2
v_call: TRBV20-1
j_call: TRBJ2-1
cdr3_nt: TGCAGTGCTAGAGATATAGGACTAGCTCAGAACAATGAGCAGTTCTTC
cdr3_aa: CSARDIGLAQNNEQFF

clone_size: many
d_call: TRBD1
v_call: TRBV15
j_call: TRBJ2-1
cdr3_nt: TGTGCCACCAGCAGAAATCGACAGGGCCACTACAATGAGCAGTTCTTC
cdr3_aa: CATSRNRQGHYNEQFF

clone_size: many
d_call: -
v_call: TRBV11-2
j_call: TRBJ2-7
cdr3_nt: TGTGCCAGCACCGGCCCTTCGTACGAGCAGTACTTC
cdr3_aa: CASTGPSYEQYF

clone_size: few
d_call: TRBD1
v_call: TRBV14
j_call: TRBJ1-5
cdr3_nt: TGTGCCAGCAGCTCACACAGGGGGCCGTATAGCAATCAGCCCCAGCATTTT
cdr3_aa: CASSSHRGPYSNQPQHF

clone_size: -
d_call: -
v_call: TRBV20-1
j_call: TRBJ2-7
cdr3_nt: TGCAGTGCTAGAGAGATTTTACTAGCTGTTGAGCAGTACTTC
cdr3_aa: CSAREILLAVEQYF

clone_size: many
d_call: TRBD2
v_call: TRBV2
j_call: TRBJ2-1
cdr3_nt: TGTGCCAGCCCCCCGATTAGCGGGAGCTCCTACAATGAGCAGTTCTTC
cdr3_aa: CASPPISGSSYNEQFF

clone_size: many
d_call: -
v_call: TRBV4-1
j_call: TRBJ2-7
cdr3_nt: TGCGCCAGCAGCCCCAGTGGGGGGCCCTACGAGCAGTACTTC
cdr3_aa: CASSPSGGPYEQYF

clone_size: many
d_call: TRBD1
v_call: TRBV27
j_call: TRBJ2-2
cdr3_nt: TGTGCCAGCTCGTTTAGGACAGGGGGCGCCACCGGGGAGCTGTTTTTT
cdr3_aa: CASSFRTGGATGELFF

clone_size: few
d_call: TRBD1
v_call: TRBV7-2
j_call: TRBJ2-7
cdr3_nt: TGTGCCAGCAGCTTAGACAGGGGGCTCAACGAGCAGTACTTC
cdr3_aa: CASSLDRGLNEQYF

clone_size: many
d_call: TRBD2
v_call: TRBV27
j_call: TRBJ2-1
cdr3_nt: TGTGCCAGCAGTACCTTAGCGGGGCCCCCCTACAATGAGCAGTTCTTC
cdr3_aa: CASSTLAGPPYNEQFF

clone_size: -
d_call: -
v_call: TRBV7-2
j_call: TRBJ2-5
cdr3_nt: TGTGCCAGCAGCCCAAGGGGGGCATTAGGAGAGACCCAGTACTTC
cdr3_aa: CASSPRGALGETQYF

clone_size: -
d_call: TRBD1
v_call: TRBV29-1
j_call: TRBJ1-1
cdr3_nt: TGCAGCGATCAACAGGGGGACACTGAAGCTTTCTTT
cdr3_aa: CSDQQGDTEAFF

clone_size: many
d_call: TRBD1
v_call: TRBV6-5
j_call: TRBJ1-2
cdr3_nt: TGTGCCAGCAGTTACTACGGGACAGCGGGCTACACCTTC
cdr3_aa: CASSYYGTAGYTF

clone_size: many
d_call: -
v_call: TRBV2
j_call: TRBJ2-5
cdr3_nt: TGTGCCAGTGCCGTTGTTGGTGTAGAGACCCAGTACTTC
cdr3_aa: CASAVVGVETQYF

clone_size: many
d_call: -
v_call: TRBV12-3/TRBV12-4
j_call: TRBJ1-1
cdr3_nt: TGTGCCAGCAGTTTTAGCCGGACGAACACTGAAGCTTTCTTT
cdr3_aa: CASSFSRTNTEAFF

clone_size: -
d_call: -
v_call: TRBV20-1
j_call: TRBJ1-2
cdr3_nt: TGCAGTGCTAGAGATCTTCGTAAAGGGGAGAGCTACACCTTC
cdr3_aa: CSARDLRKGESYTF

clone_size: -
d_call: -
v_call: TRBV7-2
j_call: TRBJ2-5
cdr3_nt: TGTGCCAGCAGGAGTGCAGGGGGGTCGACCCAGTACTTC
cdr3_aa: CASRSAGGSTQYF

clone_size: -
d_call: -
v_call: TRBV7-9
j_call: TRBJ1-1
cdr3_nt: TGTGCCAGCAGCTTACAGTACACTGAAGCTTTCTTT
cdr3_aa: CASSLQYTEAFF

clone_size: many
d_call: -
v_call: TRBV12-3/TRBV12-4
j_call: TRBJ2-2
cdr3_nt: TGTGCCAGCAGTCGGGACCGCGGGGCCGGGGAGCTGTTTTTT
cdr3_aa: CASSRDRGAGELFF

clone_size: many
d_call: TRBD1
v_call: TRBV13
j_call: TRBJ2-5
cdr3_nt: TGTGCCAGCAGCCAAACAGGGGGCTCGGAGACCCAGTACTTC
cdr3_aa: CASSQTGGSETQYF

clone_size: few
d_call: TRBD1
v_call: TRBV19
j_call: TRBJ2-1
cdr3_nt: TGTGCCAGTAGTATAGTCGACAGGGGCAATGAGCAGTTCTTC
cdr3_aa: CASSIVDRGNEQFF

clone_size: many
d_call: TRBD2
v_call: TRBV7-9
j_call: TRBJ2-5
cdr3_nt: TGTGCCAGCAGCTTACTCGGGGGGACCCAAGAGACCCAGTACTTC
cdr3_aa: CASSLLGGTQETQYF

clone_size: many
d_call: -
v_call: TRBV4-3
j_call: TRBJ1-6
cdr3_nt: TGCGCCAGCAGCCAAGAAGTCCTCCAGGGTACACCCCTCCACTTT
cdr3_aa: CASSQEVLQGTPLHF

clone_size: -
d_call: TRBD1
v_call: TRBV19
j_call: TRBJ1-2
cdr3_nt: TGTGCCAGTCGTCTTCGACAGGGGGATGGCTACACCTTC
cdr3_aa: CASRLRQGDGYTF

clone_size: many
d_call: TRBD2
v_call: TRBV7-9
j_call: TRBJ2-7
cdr3_nt: TGTGCCAGCAGCTTCAGGCTAGAGCGCGGGACTAGCGGAACCTACGAGCAGTACTTC
cdr3_aa: CASSFRLERGTSGTYEQYF

clone_size: many
d_call: -
v_call: TRBV12-5
j_call: TRBJ1-2
cdr3_nt: TGTGCTAGTGGTTTGGGACCTAACTATGGCTACACCTTC
cdr3_aa: CASGLGPNYGYTF

clone_size: many
d_call: -
v_call: TRBV7-9
j_call: TRBJ1-1
cdr3_nt: TGTGCCAGCAGCTTAGACCGAATGGGAGCTTTCTTT
cdr3_aa: CASSLDRMGAFF

clone_size: many
d_call: TRBD2
v_call: TRBV11-2
j_call: TRBJ2-7
cdr3_nt: TGTGCCAGCAACCTGGTAGCGGGAGGCTCCGAGCAGTACTTC
cdr3_aa: CASNLVAGGSEQYF

clone_size: many
d_call: TRBD2
v_call: TRBV28
j_call: TRBJ2-2
cdr3_nt: TGTGCCAGCAGCCGTCGGGGGGGCAACGCCGGGGAGCTGTTTTTT
cdr3_aa: CASSRRGGNAGELFF

clone_size: many
d_call: TRBD2
v_call: TRBV20-1
j_call: TRBJ2-7
cdr3_nt: TGCAGTGCTAGTTCCAGCGGGACTTTTACGCGGTACGAGCAGTACTTC
cdr3_aa: CSASSSGTFTRYEQYF

clone_size: many
d_call: TRBD2
v_call: TRBV20-1
j_call: TRBJ2-1
cdr3_nt: TGCAGTGCTGGGACTAGCGGCTCCTACAATGAGCAGTTCTTC
cdr3_aa: CSAGTSGSYNEQFF

clone_size: few
d_call: TRBD1
v_call: TRBV28
j_call: TRBJ2-7
cdr3_nt: TGTGCCAGCAGTTTAGGGACAGGGAAGGAGCAGTACTTC
cdr3_aa: CASSLGTGKEQYF

clone_size: many
d_call: -
v_call: TRBV12-3/TRBV12-4
j_call: TRBJ1-4
cdr3_nt: TGTGCCAGCAGTTTAATGTGGGTCAGGGCTGAAAAACTGTTTTTT
cdr3_aa: CASSLMWVRAEKLFF

clone_size: many
d_call: TRBD2
v_call: TRBV20-1
j_call: TRBJ2-3
cdr3_nt: TGCAGTGCTAGTGACCTGGCCGGGCTAGCGGGAATTAAGCCAGATACGCAGTATTTT
cdr3_aa: CSASDLAGLAGIKPDTQYF

clone_size: many
d_call: -
v_call: TRBV27
j_call: TRBJ2-7
cdr3_nt: TGTGCCAGCATATCGGGACAAGGATACGAGCAGTACTTC
cdr3_aa: CASISGQGYEQYF

clone_size: many
d_call: -
v_call: TRBV5-1
j_call: TRBJ1-1
cdr3_nt: TGCGCCAGCAGCCCGGAGACCTTGGGCACTGAAGCTTTCTTT
cdr3_aa: CASSPETLGTEAFF

clone_size: many
d_call: TRBD1
v_call: TRBV30
j_call: TRBJ1-1
cdr3_nt: TGTGCCTGGAGTGTATGGGTTGGGAGGACAGGAGCCACTGAAGCTTTCTTT
cdr3_aa: CAWSVWVGRTGATEAFF

clone_size: many
d_call: TRBD2
v_call: TRBV6-2/TRBV6-3
j_call: TRBJ2-3
cdr3_nt: TGTGCCAGCAGTTACTCGGCCGGAGCGGGACCAGATACGCAGTATTTT
cdr3_aa: CASSYSAGAGPDTQYF

clone_size: many
d_call: TRBD2
v_call: TRBV15
j_call: TRBJ2-1
cdr3_nt: TGTGCCACCAGCAGGGCTAGCGGGACCTCCTACAATGAGCAGTTCTTC
cdr3_aa: CATSRASGTSYNEQFF

clone_size: many
d_call: TRBD1
v_call: TRBV10-2
j_call: TRBJ2-1
cdr3_nt: TGCGCCAGCAGTGATCGGGACAGGGTGTTTAGGAATGAGCAGTTCTTC
cdr3_aa: CASSDRDRVFRNEQFF